This is a list of T cell receptor beta chains from one sample in a study of T-cell memory formation after mild COVID-19. TCRdb processed the 5' RACE reads anew with MiXCR; each CDR3 protein has one entry. The sample lists more than 200,000 distinct CDR3 sequences; roughly 17% were seen once. Sequencing input: PBMCs or a T cell subset sorted from them (not recorded which). The receptors stem from a man aged 18 to 29 who had mild COVID-19 (a few samples of this study predate the infection). Cell type and time point are not known. The CDR3 runs from the conserved cysteine through the conserved F or W.

>TRBJ1-4|TRBV30
CAWSRRADEKLFF
>TRBJ1-6|TRBV6-2/TRBV6-3
CASSYTPRDSPLHF
>TRBJ2-3|TRBV24-1
CATSDWGQGYTDTQYF
>TRBJ2-7|TRBV5-1
CASSLEAGVYEQYF
>TRBJ2-1|TRBV5-1
CASSLAGGEHNEQFF
>TRBJ2-2|TRBV5-1
CASSRWTVNTGELFF
>TRBJ2-3|TRBV30
CAWSELGTDTQYF
>TRBJ2-3|TRBV3-1
CASSPMVADTQYF
>TRBJ2-7|TRBV20-1
CSARDRGPNEQYF
>TRBJ2-5|TRBV6-5
CASSEGSQETQYF
>TRBJ2-4|TRBV7-2
CASSLVVQRENIQYF
>TRBJ2-3|TRBV7-2
CASNQNGVHTDTQYF
>TRBJ2-1|TRBV7-6
CASSFPAGGSNEQFF
>TRBJ1-6|TRBV7-9
CASSFGRAYNSPLHF
>TRBJ2-7|TRBV9
CASSVVHTYEQYF
>TRBJ1-1|TRBV18
CASSPIDGNTEAFF
>TRBJ2-7|TRBV5-1
CASRAWAEGEQYF
>TRBJ1-1|TRBV5-1
CASSLETANTEAFF
>TRBJ2-1|TRBV5-4
CASSPGGTGGYNEQFF
>TRBJ2-3|TRBV7-2
CASSQGAVGTDTQYF
>TRBJ2-7|TRBV7-2
CASSFGRGYHEQYF
>TRBJ2-2|TRBV19
CASSTRPGVELFF
>TRBJ2-3|TRBV5-1
CASSIRGRWGTDTQYF
>TRBJ2-1|TRBV4-3
CASSQEAGVYNEQFF
>TRBJ2-3|TRBV20-1
CSANGGGPDTQYF
>TRBJ1-4|TRBV7-9
CASSSGRGGEKLFF
>TRBJ2-7|TRBV12-3/TRBV12-4
CASSMGGQGTYEQYF
>TRBJ1-1|TRBV19
CASSKTGGASGTEAFF
>TRBJ1-1|TRBV7-2
CASSHPNTEAFF
>TRBJ1-5|TRBV25-1
CASNLGNQPQHF
>TRBJ2-1|TRBV6-6
CASSYLSGGEYNEQFF
>TRBJ2-7|TRBV20-1
CSAGRDRSYEQYF
>TRBJ1-3|TRBV30
CACGGGSSGNTIYF
>TRBJ1-2|TRBV7-9
CASNLNYDRTGYTF
>TRBJ1-2|TRBV9
CASSPRDPQRGGYTF
>TRBJ1-1|TRBV18
CASSPLETLNTEAFF
>TRBJ1-3|TRBV5-6
CASSLFGGNTIYF
>TRBJ2-7|TRBV6-2/TRBV6-3
CASSYWSGGDEQYF
>TRBJ2-1|TRBV15
CATSRDRAGDEQFF
>TRBJ1-2|TRBV27
CASRRTGANYGYTF
>TRBJ2-5|TRBV29-1
CSVDSGRETQYF
>TRBJ2-2|TRBV7-2
CASSSTGRTGELFF
>TRBJ2-3|TRBV4-2
CASSPTWTSGGDTQYF
>TRBJ2-1|TRBV11-2
CASSAGTSGGGQEQFF
>TRBJ2-1|TRBV6-2/TRBV6-3
CATHVAGLSYNEQFF
>TRBJ2-5|TRBV6-2/TRBV6-3
CASSYGGQGTGAQYF
>TRBJ1-5|TRBV29-1
CSAGGGFNQPQHF
>TRBJ2-2|TRBV6-1
CASSEGPGELFF
>TRBJ1-1|TRBV18
CASTGQVMNTEAFF
>TRBJ1-1|TRBV7-2
CASTKQQDTEAFF
>TRBJ2-1|TRBV12-3/TRBV12-4
CASSPTGGPNEQFF
>TRBJ2-1|TRBV20-1
CSAIHSGWANEQFF
>TRBJ2-4|TRBV5-1
CASSPTDRSPQYF
>TRBJ2-5|TRBV4-3
CASSQGTGETQYF
>TRBJ2-7|TRBV3-1
CASSQTFRGYEQYF
>TRBJ1-5|TRBV24-1
CATSSQGQPQHF